A single sample is the source of the 6 T cell receptor beta chains below, sequenced in a study of radiation and T cells in renal cell carcinoma. Time point here: blood 2 weeks post-SBRT. Documented treatment: 15 Gy SBRT to primary tumor, nephrectomy 4 weeks later. Sequenced by immunoSEQ multiplex PCR; TCRdb stores in-frame clones only, minus some. The table shows 120,000 or so clones, with around 90% occurring only once. Source: blood, taken from a patient whose treatment included radiotherapy and nephrectomy. These receptors came from a woman in her 70s with renal cell carcinoma.

This clone has a single count. The chain joins TRBV28 to TRBJ2-1; the D is unclear. V was cut by 3 bases and J by 9 bases, with 6 bases left in between. Germline CDR1 is MDHEN and CDR2 is SYDVKM. The CDR3 runs to 11 residues. The CDR3 is CASSLGLEQFF. The DNA of the CDR3 is TGTGCCAGCAGTTTGGGCCTTGAGCAGTTCTTC.

This chain uses TRBV30 with TRBJ1-2; D ambiguous. CDR3 length: 10 residues. Germline CDR1 and CDR2: GTSNPN and SVGIG (reference sequence). Trimming removed 5 bases at V and 6 bases at J, with 7 bases between. The CDR3 spells CAWDGDGYTF. The CDR3 region has the DNA TGTGCCTGGGACGGCGATGGCTACACCTTC. Based on the CDR3 plus reference TRBV30 and TRBJ1-2, the full variable domain is SQTIHQWPATLVQPVGSPLSLECTVEGTSNPNLYWYRQAAGRGLQLLFYSVGIGQISSEVPQNLSASRPQDRQFILSSKKLLLSDSGFYLCAWDGDGYTFGSGTRLTVV.

CDR3 DNA: TGCGCCAGCAGCTTGGTGGCAGGGCCCAACACTGAAGCTTTCTTT. It specifies CASSLVAGPNTEAFF. The J gene is TRBJ1-1, the V gene TRBV5-1; the D gene is possibly TRBD1 (5 bases). V was shortened by 0 bases and J by 2 bases, with 11 bases between the two germline ends. The germline gives CDR1 SGHRS, CDR2 YFSETQ. There are 15 residues in the CDR3.

This clone occurred a few times. The V and J genes are TRBV2 and TRBJ1-1; 7 bases are a match to TRBD1. Losses at the gene ends were 1 base for V and 7 bases for J; bases not matched to a gene: 6. The CDR3 sequence is 14 residues long. Germline V gene sequence: CDR1 SNHLY, CDR2 FYNNEI. CDR3 sequence: CASSEVFQGDEAFF. CDR3 bases: TGTGCCAGCAGTGAAGTGTTCCAGGGGGATGAAGCTTTCTTT.

This clone was picked up one time. The CDR3 coding sequence is TGTGCCAGCGGCTTGTACGAGCAGTACTTC. Encoded protein: CASGLYEQYF. The V call is TRBV2, the J call TRBJ2-7; no definite D call. CDR3 size: 10 residues. Trimming stripped 8 bases from V and 4 bases from J, with 6 bases between. The germline CDR1 and CDR2 sequences are SNHLY and FYNNEI.

This chain links TRBV5-6 with TRBJ2-5, with 7 bases aligning to TRBD1. The CDR3 runs 15 residues. V trimming: 7 bases; J trimming: 5 bases; junction bases outside the gene matches: 14. Germline V gene sequence: CDR1 SGHDT, CDR2 YYEEEE. The CDR3 protein is CASANRGHGLETQYF. The CDR3 DNA reads TGTGCCAGCGCGAACAGGGGCCACGGGTTGGAGACCCAGTACTTC.